This is a list of T cell receptor beta chains from one sample in a study of vaccination and CD4 T cells after COVID-19. For these TCRs, the target antigens are not known. MiXCR, applied by TCRdb to the PCR reads, yields one record per CDR3 protein. The table includes about 14,000 distinct CDR3 sequences, under 55% detected once. The sample here was CD4+ T cells from blood, cultured in vitro, taken after SARS-CoV-2 vaccination. These receptors all come from a human donor who had recovered from COVID-19. Both conserved end residues are part of each CDR3. D genes are given only for firm matches. Some rows have no size entry. The others give once, few or many, or a class for an expanded clone.

clone_size d_call j_call v_call cdr3_aa
few NA TRBJ1-5 TRBV27 CASSQTVSQPQHF
NA NA TRBJ2-2 TRBV6-5 CASSYGAENTGELFF
NA NA TRBJ2-1 TRBV27 CASRSAGRGNEQFF
NA NA TRBJ2-1 TRBV20-1 CSARVRVNEQFF
few TRBD1 TRBJ2-7 TRBV20-1 CSARAGQGAKQYF
NA NA TRBJ2-2 TRBV6-5 CASSWTNTGELFF
few NA TRBJ1-1 TRBV20-1 CSARQDTEAFF
NA TRBD2 TRBJ2-5 TRBV28 CASSRGLAGGQETQYF
NA TRBD1 TRBJ2-2 TRBV20-1 CSAGQGFDTGELFF
NA NA TRBJ2-7 TRBV5-1 CASSPGTRPYEQYF
few TRBD1 TRBJ1-3 TRBV6-1 CASSLGTGASGNTIYF
NA NA TRBJ2-3 TRBV10-3 CAISDSGSTDTQYF
NA TRBD2 TRBJ2-1 TRBV6-4 CASSDGAGSFNEQFF
once TRBD1 TRBJ1-3 TRBV15 CATSRGTGAGNTIYF
NA TRBD2 TRBJ2-3 TRBV6-5 CASSYLAGVGDTQYF
medium-sized NA TRBJ1-5 TRBV6-2/TRBV6-3 CASSYLGGAGSNQPQHF
NA NA TRBJ2-5 TRBV30 CAWSVRETQYF
few TRBD1 TRBJ1-1 TRBV20-1 CSAPWTGMNTEAFF
NA TRBD1 TRBJ1-2 TRBV6-1 CASSEGGPGQGFGYTF
NA TRBD2 TRBJ2-5 TRBV5-1 CASSLAGTSGGQETQYF
NA TRBD1 TRBJ1-2 TRBV7-9 CASSLSTGRTDYGYTF
NA TRBD2 TRBJ2-5 TRBV19 CAVSRGVQETQYF
few TRBD2 TRBJ2-2 TRBV19 CASSILAGDTGELFF
few TRBD2 TRBJ2-3 TRBV6-2/TRBV6-3 CASNQGTSGTDTQYF
NA NA TRBJ2-7 TRBV18 CASSPGSPEQYF
medium-sized NA TRBJ2-2 TRBV6-1 CASSKGNTGELFF
few TRBD1 TRBJ1-5 TRBV6-1 CASSRQGARQPQHF
NA TRBD1 TRBJ1-6 TRBV5-5 CASSLWQGDSYNSPLHF
once NA TRBJ2-3 TRBV11-1 CASSLAYDLADTQYF
few NA TRBJ2-3 TRBV20-1 CSARGGGEADTQYF
NA TRBD1 TRBJ1-5 TRBV12-3/TRBV12-4 CASSLQGAGQPQHF
few TRBD2 TRBJ2-1 TRBV20-1 CSARPGGPFNEQFF
NA TRBD1 TRBJ2-7 TRBV28 CASSFTGTVTYEQYF
NA NA TRBJ2-7 TRBV6-2/TRBV6-3 CASSYRATSYEQYF
NA NA TRBJ2-3 TRBV4-2 CASSQVAGLTDTQYF
few NA TRBJ1-2 TRBV6-1 CASRSRSSLYGYTF
NA NA TRBJ2-3 TRBV28 CASSKGQWTVDTQYF
NA NA TRBJ1-2 TRBV20-1 CSATYGRGYTF
NA TRBD1 TRBJ2-3 TRBV6-2/TRBV6-3 CASSYVMRDRGQDTQYF
NA NA TRBJ2-2 TRBV19 CASTPARRNTGELFF
once TRBD2 TRBJ2-7 TRBV6-1 CASSERWGLAGGPIVRDEQYF
NA NA TRBJ2-1 TRBV20-1 CSALGGTYSYNEQFF
once TRBD2 TRBJ2-1 TRBV12-3/TRBV12-4 CASSFRLAGDDEQFF
NA NA TRBJ2-3 TRBV11-3 CASSFTGDPDTQYF
medium-sized TRBD1 TRBJ1-2 TRBV11-2 CASSPGTGGRVGYTF
medium-sized TRBD2 TRBJ2-4 TRBV2 CASTPRGATKNIQYF
few TRBD1 TRBJ2-3 TRBV6-4 CASSDSTGSTDTQYF
NA TRBD2 TRBJ2-3 TRBV7-8 CASSLLAGAQSTQYF
NA NA TRBJ2-1 TRBV10-3 CAISDFRDNEQFF
NA NA TRBJ2-6 TRBV4-2 CASSQSAGQHSGANVLTF